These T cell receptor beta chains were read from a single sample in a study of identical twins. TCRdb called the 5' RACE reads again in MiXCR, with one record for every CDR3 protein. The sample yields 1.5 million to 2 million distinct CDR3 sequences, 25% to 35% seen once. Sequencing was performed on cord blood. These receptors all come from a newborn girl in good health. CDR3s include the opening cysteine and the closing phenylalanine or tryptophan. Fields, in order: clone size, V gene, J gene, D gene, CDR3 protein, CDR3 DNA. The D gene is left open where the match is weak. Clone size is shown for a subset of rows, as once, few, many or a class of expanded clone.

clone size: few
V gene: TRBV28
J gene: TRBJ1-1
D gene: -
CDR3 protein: CASSLWGHTEAFF
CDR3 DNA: TGTGCCAGCAGTTTATGGGGGCACACTGAAGCTTTCTTT

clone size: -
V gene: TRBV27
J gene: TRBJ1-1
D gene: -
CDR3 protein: CASTTRGAEAFF
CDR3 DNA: TGTGCCAGCACAACAAGGGGAGCTGAAGCTTTCTTT

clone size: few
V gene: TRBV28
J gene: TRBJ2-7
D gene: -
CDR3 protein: CASTLGRMAYEQYF
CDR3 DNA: TGTGCCAGTACCCTAGGGAGGATGGCCTACGAGCAGTACTTC

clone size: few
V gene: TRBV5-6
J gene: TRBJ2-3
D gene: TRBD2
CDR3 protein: CASRPGTRHRDTQYF
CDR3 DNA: TGTGCCAGCAGACCCGGGACTAGGCATCGGGATACGCAGTATTTT

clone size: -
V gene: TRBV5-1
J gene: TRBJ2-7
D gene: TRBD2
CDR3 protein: CASSPPGLAIYGQYF
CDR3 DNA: TGCGCCAGCAGCCCGCCGGGACTAGCTATCTACGGGCAGTACTTC

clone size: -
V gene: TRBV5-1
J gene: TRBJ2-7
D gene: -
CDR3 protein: CASSPGANRVNEQYF
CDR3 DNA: TGCGCCAGCAGCCCGGGGGCGAACAGGGTGAACGAGCAGTACTTC

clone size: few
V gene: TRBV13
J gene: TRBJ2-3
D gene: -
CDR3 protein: CASRRQGLLDTQYF
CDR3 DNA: TGTGCCAGCCGGAGGCAGGGGTTGTTAGATACGCAGTATTTT

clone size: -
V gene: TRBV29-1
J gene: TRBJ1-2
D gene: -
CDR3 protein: CSVEESGRRGGYTF
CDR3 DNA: TGCAGCGTTGAAGAATCTGGGCGCAGGGGCGGCTACACCTTC

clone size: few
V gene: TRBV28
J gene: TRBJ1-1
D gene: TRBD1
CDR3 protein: CASSLTVTGGNTEAFF
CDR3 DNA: TGTGCCAGCAGTTTAACAGTGACAGGGGGGAACACTGAAGCTTTCTTT

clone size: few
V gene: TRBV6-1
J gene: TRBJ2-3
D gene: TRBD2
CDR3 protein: CASRTWAGGITDTQYF
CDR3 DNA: TGTGCCAGCAGAACCTGGGCGGGGGGGATCACAGATACGCAGTATTTT

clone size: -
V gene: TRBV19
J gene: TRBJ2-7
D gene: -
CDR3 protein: CASSAGFLEDEQYF
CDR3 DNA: TGTGCCAGTAGTGCGGGTTTTCTGGAGGACGAGCAGTACTTC

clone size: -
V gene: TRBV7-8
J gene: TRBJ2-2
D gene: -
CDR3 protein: CASSLAGAVTGELFF
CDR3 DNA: TGTGCCAGCAGCTTAGCGGGAGCGGTCACCGGGGAGCTGTTTTTT

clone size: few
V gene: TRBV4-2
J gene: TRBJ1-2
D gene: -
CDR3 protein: CASSPGGRSYGYTF
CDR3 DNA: TGTGCCAGCAGCCCCGGGGGTCGCAGCTATGGCTACACCTTC

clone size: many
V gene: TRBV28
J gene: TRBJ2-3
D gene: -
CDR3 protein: CASSSDIASTDTQYF
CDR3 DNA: TGTGCCAGCAGTTCGGACATAGCTAGCACAGATACGCAGTATTTT

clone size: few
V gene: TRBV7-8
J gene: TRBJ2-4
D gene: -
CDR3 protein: CASSLPGNIQYF
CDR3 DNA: TGTGCCAGCAGCTTACCAGGGAACATTCAGTACTTC

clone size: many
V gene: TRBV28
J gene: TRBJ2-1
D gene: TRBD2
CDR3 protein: CASSFSTSGGIKEQFF
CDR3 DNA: TGTGCCAGCAGTTTCTCGACTAGCGGTGGCATCAAGGAGCAGTTCTTC

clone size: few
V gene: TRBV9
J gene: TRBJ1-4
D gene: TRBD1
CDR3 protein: CASSEGGLNEKLFF
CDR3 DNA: TGTGCCAGCAGCGAAGGGGGCCTTAATGAAAAACTGTTTTTT

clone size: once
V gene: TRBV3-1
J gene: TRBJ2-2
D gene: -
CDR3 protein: CASSQVLGTTGELFF
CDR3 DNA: TGTGCCAGCAGCCAAGTTTTAGGGACCACCGGGGAGCTGTTTTTT

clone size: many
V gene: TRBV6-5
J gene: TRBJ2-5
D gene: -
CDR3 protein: CASRFQETQYF
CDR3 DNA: TGTGCCAGCAGGTTCCAAGAGACCCAGTACTTC

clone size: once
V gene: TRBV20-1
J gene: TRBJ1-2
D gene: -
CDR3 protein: CSASSARVLYGYTF
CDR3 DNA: TGCAGTGCTAGCTCTGCCAGGGTACTGTATGGCTACACCTTC

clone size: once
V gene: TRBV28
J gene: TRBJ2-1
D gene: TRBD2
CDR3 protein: CASSSSGGGAYNERFF
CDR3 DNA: TGTGCCAGCAGTTCCAGCGGGGGAGGGGCTTACAATGAGCGGTTCTTC

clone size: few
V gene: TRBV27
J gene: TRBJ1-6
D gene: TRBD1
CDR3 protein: CASSLRTGRSNSPLHF
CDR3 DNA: TGTGCCAGCAGTTTGCGGACAGGGCGGTCAAATTCACCCCTCCACTTT

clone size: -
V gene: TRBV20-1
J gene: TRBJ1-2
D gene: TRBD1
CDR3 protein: CSAASGTGTSGYTF
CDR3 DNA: TGCAGTGCTGCCTCCGGGACAGGGACGTCCGGCTACACCTTC

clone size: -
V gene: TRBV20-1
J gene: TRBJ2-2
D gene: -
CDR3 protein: CSARRANTGELFF
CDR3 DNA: TGCAGTGCTAGACGGGCGAACACCGGGGAGCTGTTTTTT

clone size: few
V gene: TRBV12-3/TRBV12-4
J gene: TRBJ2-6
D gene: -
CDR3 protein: CASSLGVLAGANVLTF
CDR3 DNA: TGTGCCAGCAGTTTAGGAGTCCTAGCTGGGGCCAACGTCCTGACTTTC

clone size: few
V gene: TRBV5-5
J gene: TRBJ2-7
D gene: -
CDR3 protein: CASSLYRQSGQQYF
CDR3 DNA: TGTGCCAGCAGCTTGTACAGACAAAGTGGACAGCAGTACTTC

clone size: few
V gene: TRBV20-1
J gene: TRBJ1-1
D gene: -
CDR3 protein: CSAATATENTEAFF
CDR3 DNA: TGCAGTGCTGCCACTGCGACAGAGAACACTGAAGCTTTCTTT

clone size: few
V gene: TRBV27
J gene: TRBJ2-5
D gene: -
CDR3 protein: CASRRQSQETQYF
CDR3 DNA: TGTGCCAGCAGACGACAGTCACAAGAGACCCAGTACTTC

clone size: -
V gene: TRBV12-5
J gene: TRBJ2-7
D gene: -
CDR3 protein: CASGLHLQGGFYEQYF
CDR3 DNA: TGTGCTAGTGGTCTACACCTCCAGGGGGGATTCTACGAGCAGTACTTC

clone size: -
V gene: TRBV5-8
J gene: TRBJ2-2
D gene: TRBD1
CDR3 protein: CASSPWTGVNTGELFF
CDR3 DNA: TGTGCCAGCAGCCCCTGGACAGGGGTGAACACCGGGGAGCTGTTTTTT

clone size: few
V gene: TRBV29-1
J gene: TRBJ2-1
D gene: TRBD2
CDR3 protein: CSVAGGAAYNEQFF
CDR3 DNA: TGCAGCGTTGCGGGGGGGGCAGCTTACAATGAGCAGTTCTTC

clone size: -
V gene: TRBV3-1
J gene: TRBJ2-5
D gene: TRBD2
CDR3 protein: CASSQDPLAGIGTQYF
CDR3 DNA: TGTGCCAGCAGCCAAGATCCACTAGCGGGGATCGGTACCCAGTACTTC

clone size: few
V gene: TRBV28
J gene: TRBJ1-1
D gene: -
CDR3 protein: CASSSWRVRFGNTEAFF
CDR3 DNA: TGTGCCAGCAGCAGTTGGCGTGTTAGGTTTGGAAACACTGAAGCTTTCTTT

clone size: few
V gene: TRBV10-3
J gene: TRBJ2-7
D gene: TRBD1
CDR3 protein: CAISSGDRVHEQYF
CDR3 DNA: TGTGCCATCAGCTCTGGGGACAGGGTACACGAGCAGTACTTC

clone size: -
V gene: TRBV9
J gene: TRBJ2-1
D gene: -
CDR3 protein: CASSVARLRGYDEQFF
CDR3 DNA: TGTGCCAGCAGCGTAGCTCGGCTCCGAGGGTACGATGAGCAGTTCTTC

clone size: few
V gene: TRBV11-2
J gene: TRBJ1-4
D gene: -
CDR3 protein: CASSFSGGEKLFF
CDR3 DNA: TGTGCCAGCAGCTTCAGTGGGGGAGAAAAACTGTTTTTT

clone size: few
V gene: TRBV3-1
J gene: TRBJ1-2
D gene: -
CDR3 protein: CASSQVTAYGYTF
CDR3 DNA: TGTGCCAGCAGCCAAGTAACAGCGTATGGCTACACCTTC

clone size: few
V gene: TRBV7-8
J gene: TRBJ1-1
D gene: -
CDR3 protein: CASSFSLGEAFF
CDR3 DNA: TGTGCCAGCAGCTTCAGTTTGGGTGAAGCTTTCTTT

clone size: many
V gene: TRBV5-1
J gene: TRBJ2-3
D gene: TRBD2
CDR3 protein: CASRPGTTAYSTDTQYF
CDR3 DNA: TGCGCCAGCAGACCCGGGACTACGGCTTATAGCACAGATACGCAGTATTTT

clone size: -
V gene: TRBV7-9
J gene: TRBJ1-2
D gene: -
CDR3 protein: CASSGQSFNYGYTF
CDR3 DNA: TGTGCCAGCAGCGGGCAGTCCTTTAACTATGGCTACACCTTC

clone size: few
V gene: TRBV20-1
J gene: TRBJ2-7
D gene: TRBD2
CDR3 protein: CSASPSGKYEQYF
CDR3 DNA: TGCAGTGCTAGCCCTAGCGGGAAATACGAGCAGTACTTC

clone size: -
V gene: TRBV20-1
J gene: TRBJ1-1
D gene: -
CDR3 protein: CSARIGKAFF
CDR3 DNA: TGCAGTGCTAGAATCGGGAAAGCTTTCTTT

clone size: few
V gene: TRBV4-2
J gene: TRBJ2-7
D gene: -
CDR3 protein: CASSRTWDSTSYEQYF
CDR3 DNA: TGTGCCAGCAGCCGAACCTGGGACTCGACCTCCTACGAGCAGTACTTC

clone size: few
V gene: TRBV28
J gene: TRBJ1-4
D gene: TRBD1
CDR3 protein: CASSFRRGGAGKLFF
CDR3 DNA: TGTGCCAGCAGTTTCAGGAGAGGGGGCGCCGGAAAACTGTTTTTT

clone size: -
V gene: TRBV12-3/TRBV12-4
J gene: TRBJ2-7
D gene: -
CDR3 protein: CASSSDRWQTTEEQYF
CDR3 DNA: TGTGCCAGCAGCTCAGACCGGTGGCAGACGACGGAGGAGCAGTACTTC

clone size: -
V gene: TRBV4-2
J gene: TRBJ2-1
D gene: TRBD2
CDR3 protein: CASSQDGGDYSYNEQFF
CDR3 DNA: TGTGCCAGCAGCCAAGATGGTGGGGACTACTCCTACAATGAGCAGTTCTTC

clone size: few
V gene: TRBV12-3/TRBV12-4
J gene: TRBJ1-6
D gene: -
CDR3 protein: CASTIRRYNSPLHF
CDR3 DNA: TGTGCCAGCACAATAAGGCGGTATAATTCACCCCTCCACTTT

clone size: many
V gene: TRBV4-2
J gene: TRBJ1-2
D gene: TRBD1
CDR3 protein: CASSQSTGGGYGYTF
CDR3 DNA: TGTGCCAGCAGCCAAAGCACAGGGGGCGGCTATGGCTACACCTTC

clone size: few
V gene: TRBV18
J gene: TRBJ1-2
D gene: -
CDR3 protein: CASSPVIRSYGYTF
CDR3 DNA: TGTGCCAGCTCACCAGTCATCAGGAGCTATGGCTACACCTTC

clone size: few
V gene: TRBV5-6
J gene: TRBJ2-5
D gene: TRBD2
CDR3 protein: CASSLGMPSGSYEQYF
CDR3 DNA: TGTGCCAGCAGCTTGGGTATGCCTAGCGGGAGCTATGAGCAGTACTTC

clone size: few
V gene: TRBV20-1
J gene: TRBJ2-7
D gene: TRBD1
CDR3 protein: CSARGTGTGKLYEQYF
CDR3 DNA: TGCAGTGCTAGGGGAACCGGGACAGGGAAGCTTTACGAGCAGTACTTC

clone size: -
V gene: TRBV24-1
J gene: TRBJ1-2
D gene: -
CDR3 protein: CATPRVNYGYTF
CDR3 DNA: TGTGCCACACCCAGGGTAAATTATGGCTACACCTTC

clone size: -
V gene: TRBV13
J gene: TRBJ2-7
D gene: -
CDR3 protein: CASSSPHATTGEQYF
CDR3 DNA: TGTGCCAGCAGCTCCCCCCACGCTACTACGGGGGAGCAGTACTTC

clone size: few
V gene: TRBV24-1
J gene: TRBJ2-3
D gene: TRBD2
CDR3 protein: CATSERGRGTDTQYF
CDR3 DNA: TGTGCCACCAGTGAACGCGGGAGGGGGACAGATACGCAGTATTTT

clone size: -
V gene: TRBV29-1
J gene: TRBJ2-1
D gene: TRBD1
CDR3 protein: CSVWGPLDRGTYNEQFF
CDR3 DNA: TGCAGCGTTTGGGGTCCGTTAGACAGGGGGACTTACAATGAGCAGTTCTTC